The clone carrying this T cell receptor beta chain occurred a few times. The antigen is undetermined. This sample is drawn from a study of blood T cells in healthy people across ages. Whole-study findings and limits: There was a strong correlation between TCR beta diversity and naive T cell percentage. Estimates of total diversity, which came from one million sequenced T cells, were considered to be underestimates. Age showed a roughly linear inverse relationship with TCR beta diversity per million T cells.

V shed 0 bases and J 0 bases; nucleotides not matched to a gene: 10. The CDR3 consists of 18 residues. From germline, CDR1 is SGHRS and CDR2 YFSETQ. A second PCR of 7 to 11 cycles used a sample-barcoded 5' primer and a J-beta primer mix. There were at least 2.5 million CDR3-containing paired-end reads obtained from each sample. MiXCR, applied by TCRdb to the 5' RACE reads, yields one record per CDR3 protein. The sample includes roughly 2 million distinct CDR3 sequences, roughly 52% of them seen just once. This chain uses TRBV5-1 with TRBJ2-3, with 7 positions matching TRBD2. The TCR was taken from a woman between 35 and 50 years old in good health. The sequencing sample was made of blood. The CDR3 DNA is TGCGCCAGCAGCTTGGCCTTGGTTCGGGGGGAGAGCACAGATACGCAGTATTTT. Protein sequence: CASSLALVRGESTDTQYF.